Below, 25 T cell receptor beta chains from the same sample are listed, as sequenced in a study of identical twins. TCRdb called the 5' RACE reads again in MiXCR, with one record for every CDR3 protein. The profile shows approximately 1.8 million distinct CDR3 sequences, less than 35% of them singletons. Sequencing used cord blood. All receptors come from a newborn girl in good health.

This clonotype was seen a few times. The V and J genes are TRBV2 and TRBJ2-5; the D gene is possibly TRBD1 (6 bases). V gave up 6 bases and J gave up 4 bases, with 15 bases separating them. Germline V gene data show CDR1 as SNHLY and CDR2 as FYNNEI. CDR3 length: 14 amino acids. CDR3: CASRTLQGAETQYF. The CDR3 DNA reads as TGTGCCAGCAGGACATTACAGGGAGCAGAGACCCAGTACTTC.

This clonotype was recorded a few times. The gene calls are TRBV6-1 and TRBJ2-5, with 10 bases identical to TRBD1. The DNA matches TRBJ2-7 better at its end, which makes the J call doubtful. Germline CDR1 is MNHNS and CDR2 is SASEGT. The length of the CDR3 is 16 residues. The CDR3 DNA reads as TGTGCCAGCAGTGGTATAATAGGACAGGGGGGACACGAGCAGTACTTC. This codes for CASSGIIGQGGHEQYF.

To note about this clonotype: Without the conserved terminal phenylalanine or tryptophan, this CDR3 likely stems from a read error. The genes are TRBV19 and TRBJ2-5; D not certain. Trimming removed 6 bases from V and 2 bases from J, with 13 bases in between. This CDR3 spans 14 amino acids. Germline V gene sequence: CDR1 LNHDA, CDR2 SQIVND (reference sequence). The CDR3 coding sequence is TGTGCCAGTAGAAAAAGCCTCAATCAAGAGACCCAGTACCTC. Amino acid sequence: CASRKSLNQETQYL.

This clonotype was counted only a few times. This rearrangement joins TRBV9 to TRBJ2-5; tentative D call: TRBD1 (5 bases). Per germline, CDR1 SGDLS and CDR2 YYNGEE. The CDR3 has 13 residues. V was clipped by 0 bases and J by 11 bases, with 14 bases between them. CDR3 protein: CASSVAWGNEQYF. In DNA, the CDR3 is TGTGCCAGCAGCGTAGCTTGGGGCAATGAGCAGTACTTC. Full variable domain (rest looked up from reference TRBV9 and TRBJ2-5): DSGVTQTPKHLITATGQRVTLRCSPRSGDLSVYWYQQSLDQGLQFLIQYYNGEERAKGNILERFSAQQFPDLHSELNLSSLELGDSALYFCASSVAWGNEQYFGPGTRLLVL.

V is TRBV20-1 and J is TRBJ1-1; D possibly corresponds to TRBD1 (5 bases). Trimming took 4 bases from V and 2 from J, leaving 11 bases between them. The germline CDR1 and CDR2 sequences are DFQATT and SNEGSKA (reference sequence). The CDR3 sequence is 13 residues long. The CDR3 is CSAKPDINTEAFF. The CDR3 DNA sequence: TGCAGTGCTAAACCGGACATCAACACTGAAGCTTTCTTT.

CDR3 in amino acids: CATSDNPGTGSHNEQFF. CDR3 sequence (DNA): TGTGCCACCAGTGATAACCCCGGGACAGGGTCCCACAATGAGCAGTTCTTC. The gene calls are TRBV24-1 and TRBJ2-1; 9 bases map to TRBD1. The V segment lost 3 bases and the J segment 5 bases; nucleotides outside the gene matches: 10. Germline CDR1 reads KGHDR; CDR2 reads SFDVKD. The CDR3 is 17 amino acids.

A few counts support this clonotype. This chain uses TRBV7-2 with TRBJ2-2, with D possibly matching TRBD2 (6 bases). This CDR3 is built from 16 residues. Between the trimmed V and J ends, which lost 0 bases and 2 bases, there was a span of 10 bases. Germline CDR1 and CDR2: SGHTA and FQGNSA. CDR3 protein: CASSLAGLLNTGELFF. CDR3 nucleotides: TGTGCCAGCAGCTTAGCGGGACTCCTAAACACCGGGGAGCTGTTTTTT.

This clonotype showed up just a few times. The genes are TRBV15 and TRBJ2-3; D not certain. Trimming cost V 0 bases and J 2 bases, with 9 bases left between them. This CDR3 contains 15 residues. Germline V gene lookup returns CDR1 LNHNV and CDR2 YYDKDF (reference sequence). CDR3 sequence: CATSREDHYTDTQYF. The CDR3 DNA reads TGTGCCACCAGCAGAGAGGACCACTACACAGATACGCAGTATTTT.

The chain recombines TRBV28 with TRBJ2-7, with 10 nucleotides matching TRBD2. Germline V gives CDR1 MDHEN, CDR2 SYDVKM. The CDR3 runs 15 residues. V was pared by 3 bases and J by 10 bases, with 12 bases of the junction left unmatched. The CDR3 loop is CASSFIPSGSEAQYF. The CDR3 region has the DNA TGTGCCAGCAGTTTTATCCCTAGCGGGAGTGAGGCCCAGTACTTC.

As regards this clonotype: One end of the junction varies from germline; a read error may be responsible. The rearrangement links TRBV5-1 to TRBJ2-1; 7 nucleotides agree with TRBD1. Germline V gene data show CDR1 as SGHRS and CDR2 as YFSETQ. The CDR3 loop spans 16 amino acids. The CDR3 reads CVSSLRGPLSYNEQFF. The DNA for the CDR3 is TGCGTCAGCAGCTTGAGGGGGCCCCTTTCCTACAATGAGCAGTTCTTC. Variable domain in full (rest from reference TRBV5-1 and TRBJ2-1): KAGVTQTPRYLIKTRGQQVTLSCSPISGHRSVSWYQQTPGQGLQFLFEYFSETQRNKGNFPGRFSGRQFSNSRSEMNVSTLELGDSALYLCVSSLRGPLSYNEQFFGPGTRLTVL.

This clonotype has just a few counts. The chain couples TRBV25-1 to TRBJ2-1; D remains unclear. The V end was cut by 2 bases, the J end by 8 bases, with 7 bases between. Germline V CDR1 and CDR2: MGHDK, SYGVNS. The CDR3 extends over 12 amino acids. CDR3 coding DNA: TGTGCCAGCAGTGAAGTAGGAGATGAGCAGTTCTTC. Translation: CASSEVGDEQFF.

The chain links TRBV30 to TRBJ2-3, with 10 nucleotides matching TRBD1. V lost 5 bases and J lost 14; bases outside the gene matches: 7. The CDR3 runs 11 residues. Germline V lookup: CDR1 GTSNPN, CDR2 SVGIG (reference sequence). The CDR3 is CAWAGQGMRYF. The CDR3 DNA reads TGTGCCTGGGCGGGACAGGGGATGAGGTATTTT.

V and J are TRBV10-3 and TRBJ2-3; 8 bases are shared with TRBD2. The CDR3 runs to 15 residues. CDR1 and CDR2 (germline): ENHRY, SYGVKD. The V segment lost 4 bases and the J segment 2 bases; nucleotides outside the gene matches: 5. This chain's CDR3 is CAISAKRGNTDTQYF. Here the CDR3 DNA reads TGTGCCATCAGTGCCAAGCGGGGGAACACAGATACGCAGTATTTT.

J is TRBJ2-7 and V is TRBV6-6; 8 nucleotides line up with TRBD1. Germline V CDR1 and CDR2: MNHNY, SVGAGI (reference sequence). This CDR3 contains 13 residues. Trimming removed 2 bases from V and 10 bases from J; junction bases left unmatched: 7. The CDR3 DNA follows: TGTGCCAGCAGTTACCAGCAGGGGGCGGGTCAGTACTTC. Translated: CASSYQQGAGQYF.

This clonotype came up a few times. The chain combines TRBV27 with TRBJ2-5; D is ambiguous. The J call may not be correct, given that the DNA end is closer to TRBJ2-7. This CDR3 region has 13 residues. CDR1 MNHEY and CDR2 SMNVEV come from the germline V gene (reference sequence). CDR3: CATQRRVKDEQYF. CDR3 DNA: TGTGCCACCCAAAGACGGGTTAAGGACGAGCAGTACTTC.

V is TRBV12-3 or TRBV12-4 and J is TRBJ2-1; D call uncertain. V was cut by 8 bases and J by 13 bases, with 18 bases left in between. The CDR3 sequence is 12 residues long. This CDR3 reads CASSPAEETQFF. The CDR3 coding sequence is TGTGCCAGCTCCCCGGCCGAAGAGACCCAGTTCTTC.

This clonotype has ten or more counts. The V call is TRBV12-3 or TRBV12-4, the J call TRBJ2-6, with 7 bases that match TRBD2. This CDR3 has 14 amino acids. V dropped 5 bases and J dropped 7; count of bases not matched to a gene: 5. The CDR3 protein is CASSRGEGANVLTF. The CDR3, as DNA: TGTGCCAGCAGTCGGGGGGAAGGAGCCAACGTCCTGACTTTC.

With respect to this clonotype: Being one base from a much bigger clone, this may be a read error. The chain carries TRBV10-3 and TRBJ2-1, with TRBD1 matching over 12 bases. The CDR3 is 17 residues long. V lost 8 bases, J lost 3 bases, and 11 bases stayed unmatched. The germline CDR1 and CDR2 sequences are ENHRY and SYGVKD. CDR3 in amino acids: CAIGRTGTGGLYNEQFF. CDR3 in DNA: TGTGCCATCGGTCGAACCGGGACAGGGGGCCTCTACAATGAGCAGTTCTTC.

This chain uses TRBV5-1 with TRBJ2-1; 8 positions match TRBD2. This CDR3 is 15 amino acids long. CDR1 is SGHRS and CDR2 is YFSETQ in the germline V gene. The V and J ends lost 4 bases and 6 bases, in that order; junction bases with no gene match: 9. The CDR3 spells CASSHSGGLSNEQFF. In DNA, the CDR3 is TGCGCCAGCAGCCACTCGGGGGGGCTGAGCAATGAGCAGTTCTTC. The variable domain in full, with the rest retrieved from reference TRBV5-1 and TRBJ2-1, is KAGVTQTPRYLIKTRGQQVTLSCSPISGHRSVSWYQQTPGQGLQFLFEYFSETQRNKGNFPGRFSGRQFSNSRSEMNVSTLELGDSALYLCASSHSGGLSNEQFFGPGTRLTVL.

V is TRBV20-1 and J is TRBJ2-4, with 13 bases lining up with TRBD2. CDR1 DFQATT and CDR2 SNEGSKA come from the germline V gene (reference sequence). The CDR3 covers 16 residues. V was pared by 2 bases and J by 5 bases, with 6 bases of the junction left unmatched. CDR3: CSARWSTSGRQNIQYF. Written as DNA, the CDR3 is TGCAGTGCTAGATGGTCGACTAGCGGGAGGCAAAACATTCAGTACTTC.

This clonotype was detected only a few times. The chain has TRBV25-1 and TRBJ2-2; D not certain. There are 12 residues in the CDR3. V lost 8 bases and J 6 bases, leaving 10 bases between the germline ends. Germline-derived CDR1 and CDR2 are MGHDK and SYGVNS. CDR3 nucleotide sequence: TGTGCCAGCGGAAGATTCTCCGGGGAGCTGTTTTTT. Translating it yields CASGRFSGELFF.

The chain links TRBV7-2 to TRBJ2-5, with 8 bases that match TRBD1. The CDR3 spans 15 residues. Per the germline V gene, CDR1 is SGHTA and CDR2 is FQGNSA. Trimming cost V 2 bases and J 2 bases; bases outside gene matches: 4. The CDR3 region is CASSLTRTGQETQYF. In nucleotides, the CDR3 is TGTGCCAGCAGCTTAACCCGGACAGGGCAAGAGACCCAGTACTTC.

The chain uses TRBV20-1 and TRBJ2-3, with D unresolved. V gave up 2 bases and J gave up 3 bases, with 12 bases separating them. The CDR3 is 14 residues long. The germline V gene has CDR1 DFQATT and CDR2 SNEGSKA (reference sequence). CDR3 residues: CSARPPWGTDTQYF. CDR3 nucleotides: TGCAGTGCTAGACCGCCGTGGGGTACAGATACGCAGTATTTT.

The rearrangement joins TRBV27 to TRBJ1-2; 7 nucleotides line up with TRBD1. The CDR3 covers 13 residues. Germline CDR1 reads MNHEY; CDR2 reads SMNVEV (reference sequence). V trimming: 5 bases; J trimming: 5 bases; junction bases outside the gene matches: 5. CDR3 bases: TGTGCCAGCAGTCCCAGGGGGAAGTATGGCTACACCTTC. It specifies CASSPRGKYGYTF.

With regard to this clonotype: A read error may explain this, as a much larger clone is one base away. The chain employs TRBV6-6 and TRBJ1-2; maybe TRBD1 (6 bases). Germline CDR1 and CDR2: MNHNY and SVGAGI (reference sequence). The V and J ends lost 2 bases and 3 bases respectively, with 7 bases between them. The CDR3 consists of 13 residues. The CDR3 loop is CASSYTGYYGYTF. CDR3 DNA: TGTGCCAGCAGTTACACAGGGTACTATGGCTACACCTTC.